The 5 T cell receptor beta chains listed next were all sequenced from one sample in a study of cytomegalovirus exposure and HLA in healthy donors (TCRdb year 2017). Libraries were prepared through the immunoSEQ multiplex PCR assay. For the multiplex PCR, a mixture combining 60 forward primers for TCR Vbeta segments and 13 reverse primers for TCR Jbeta segments was used. Here the immuneACCESS table is served through TCRdb, limited to in-frame sequences with V and J called. Missing clones are a known gap in these copies; in checked studies unresolved V genes cover under half, and the rest lacks a known reason. In all, the sample holds approximately 180,000 clones, and under 90% of those were seen once. Jointly, the top ten make up 6% to 7.5% of the sample. The sequencing sample was made of PBMCs. The receptors were sampled from a man aged 30-40 years in good health and CMV-seropositive.

The rearrangement links TRBV7-8 to TRBJ2-7, with 12 bases that match TRBD1. Germline values: CDR1 SGHVS, CDR2 FQNEAQ. The CDR3 is 16 residues long. J lost 4 bases, V lost 6 bases, and 10 bases had no gene match. This chain's CDR3 is CASSPIGTGGVYEQYF. CDR3 nucleotides: TGTGCCAGCAGTCCTATTGGGACAGGGGGCGTTTACGAGCAGTACTTC.

The J gene is TRBJ2-2, the V gene TRBV5-1; 7 bases are a match to TRBD1. Germline CDR1 is SGHRS and CDR2 is YFSETQ. V shed 0 bases and J 0 bases; nucleotides not matched to a gene: 8. The CDR3 sequence is 18 residues long. The DNA for the CDR3 is TGCGCCAGCAGCTTGGAGGGGACCGGGACAGCGAACACCGGGGAGCTGTTTTTT. The encoded protein is CASSLEGTGTANTGELFF.

J is TRBJ1-2 and V is TRBV2; D gene unclear. CDR1 and CDR2 (germline): SNHLY, FYNNEI. The CDR3 contains 12 residues. The V end was cut by 2 bases, the J end by 3 bases, with 4 bases between. CDR3 sequence reads: CASSESDYGYTF. The DNA of the CDR3 is TGTGCCAGCAGTGAATCTGACTATGGCTACACCTTC.

This clone was counted a few times. The chain uses TRBV5-1 and TRBJ2-3; D unresolved. The CDR3 contains 13 residues. The germline gives CDR1 SGHRS, CDR2 YFSETQ. Deletions cut 0 bases from V and 3 bases from J, with 5 bases between. In DNA form, the CDR3 reads TGCGCCAGCAGCTTGGTCCTGACAGATACGCAGTATTTT. It specifies CASSLVLTDTQYF.

The V and J genes are TRBV30 and TRBJ1-2; 8 bases align to TRBD1. Looked up from germline, CDR1 is GTSNPN and CDR2 is SVGIG (reference sequence). The V gene end was trimmed by 2 bases and the J gene end by 4 bases; junction bases not matched to a gene: 3. The CDR3 is 13 amino acids. The CDR3 is CAWSPQGGYGYTF. In nucleotides, the CDR3 is TGTGCCTGGAGTCCACAGGGGGGCTATGGCTACACCTTC.